Presented here are 2 T cell receptor beta chains from one specimen sequenced in a study of blood T cell repertoires in COVID-19. The data were produced by immunoSEQ multiplex PCR, yet TCRdb's version contains in-frame clones alone and is incomplete. The data show around 220,000 clones, roughly 87% seen once. Sequences were obtained from PBMCs or T cells enriched from blood (not recorded which). These receptors were obtained from a woman aged 30 to 39 with acute COVID-19.

J is TRBJ2-7 and V is TRBV21-1; the table calls TRBD1, which could not be checked here. TRBV21-1 is a pseudogene segment. The length of the CDR3 is 9 residues. The CDR3 bases are TGTGCCAGCACATACGAGCAGTACTTC. It is translated as CASTYEQYF.

The rearrangement joins TRBV5-4 to TRBJ1-6, with a tentative D call TRBD1 (5 bases). Germline CDR1 is SGHNT and CDR2 is YYREEE (reference sequence). V was cut by 1 base and J by 6 bases, with 14 bases left in between. CDR3 length equals 16 residues. This CDR3 is CASSLSRGLSNSPLHF. CDR3 DNA sequence: TGTGCCAGCAGCTTGTCCCGGGGACTAAGTAATTCACCCCTCCACTTT. The whole variable domain, filled in from reference TRBV5-4 and TRBJ1-6, reads ETGVTQSPTHLIKTRGQQVTLRCSSQSGHNTVSWYQQALGQGPQFIFQYYREEENGRGNFPPRFSGLQFPNYSSELNVNALELDDSALYLCASSLSRGLSNSPLHFGNGTRLTVT.